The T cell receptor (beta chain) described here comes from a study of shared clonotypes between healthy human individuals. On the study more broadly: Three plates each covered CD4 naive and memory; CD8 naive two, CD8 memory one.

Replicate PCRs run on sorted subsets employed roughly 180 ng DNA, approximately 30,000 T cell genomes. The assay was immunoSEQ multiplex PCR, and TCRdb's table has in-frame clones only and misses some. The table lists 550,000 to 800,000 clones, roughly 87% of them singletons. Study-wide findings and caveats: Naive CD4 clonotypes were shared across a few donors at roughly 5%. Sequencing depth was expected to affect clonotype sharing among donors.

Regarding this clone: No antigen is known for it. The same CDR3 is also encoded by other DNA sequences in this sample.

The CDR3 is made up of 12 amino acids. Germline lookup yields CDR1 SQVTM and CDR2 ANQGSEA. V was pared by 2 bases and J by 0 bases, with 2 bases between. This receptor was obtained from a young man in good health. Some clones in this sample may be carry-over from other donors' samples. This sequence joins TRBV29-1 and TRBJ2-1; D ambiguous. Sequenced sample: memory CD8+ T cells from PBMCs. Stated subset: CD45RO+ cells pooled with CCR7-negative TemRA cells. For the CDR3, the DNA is TGCAGCGTTGAAAGCTCCTACAATGAGCAGTTCTTC. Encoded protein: CSVESSYNEQFF.